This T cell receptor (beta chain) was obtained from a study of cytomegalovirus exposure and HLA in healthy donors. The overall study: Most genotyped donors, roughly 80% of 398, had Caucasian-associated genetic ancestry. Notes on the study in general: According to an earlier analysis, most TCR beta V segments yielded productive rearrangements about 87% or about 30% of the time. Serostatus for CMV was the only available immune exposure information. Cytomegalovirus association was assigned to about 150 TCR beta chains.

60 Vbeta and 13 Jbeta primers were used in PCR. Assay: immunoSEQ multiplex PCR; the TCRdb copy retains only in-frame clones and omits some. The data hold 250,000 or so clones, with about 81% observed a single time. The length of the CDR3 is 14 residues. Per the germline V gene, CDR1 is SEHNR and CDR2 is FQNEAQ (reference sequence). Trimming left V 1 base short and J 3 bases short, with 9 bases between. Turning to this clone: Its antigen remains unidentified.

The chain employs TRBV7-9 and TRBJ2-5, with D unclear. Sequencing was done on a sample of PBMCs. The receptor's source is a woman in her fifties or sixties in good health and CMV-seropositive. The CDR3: CASSLGSSEETQYF. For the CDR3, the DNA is TGTGCCAGCAGCTTAGGGTCTAGTGAAGAGACCCAGTACTTC. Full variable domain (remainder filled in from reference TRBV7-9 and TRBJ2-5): DTGVSQNPRHKITKRGQNVTFRCDPISEHNRLYWYRQTLGQGPEFLTYFQNEAQLEKSRLLSDRFSAERPKGSFSTLEIQRTEQGDSAMYLCASSLGSSEETQYFGPGTRLLVL.